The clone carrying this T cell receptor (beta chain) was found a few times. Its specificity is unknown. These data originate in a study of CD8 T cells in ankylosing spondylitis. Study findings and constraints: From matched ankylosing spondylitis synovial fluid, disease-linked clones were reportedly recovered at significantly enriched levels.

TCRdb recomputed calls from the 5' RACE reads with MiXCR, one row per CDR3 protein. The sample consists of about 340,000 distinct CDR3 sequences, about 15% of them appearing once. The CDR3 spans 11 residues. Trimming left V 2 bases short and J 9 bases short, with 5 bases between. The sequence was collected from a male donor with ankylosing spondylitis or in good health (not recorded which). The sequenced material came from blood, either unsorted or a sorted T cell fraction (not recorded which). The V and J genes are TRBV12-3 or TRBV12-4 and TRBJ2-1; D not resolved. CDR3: CASSLLVEQFF. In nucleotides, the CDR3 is TGTGCCAGCAGTTTATTGGTTGAGCAGTTCTTC.